Shown below are 23 T cell receptor beta chains from a single sample sequenced in a study of post-analysis software for immune sequencing data. Notes on the study in general: Patients used four to six TRBV segments, including TRBV5-6, TRBV5-1 and TRBV20-1, more often than controls.

TCR beta libraries were prepared from cDNA with unique molecular identifiers. TCRdb reprocessed the PCR reads with MiXCR, giving one entry per CDR3 protein. Among over 700,000 distinct CDR3 sequences listed, 25% to 30% were seen once. For these receptors, no antigen is known. The sample comprised blood. Receptors originate from a girl aged 10-17 years with multiple sclerosis.

Note on this clonotype: The junction departs from germline at one end; a sequencing error may be responsible. The CDR3 spells CVISRGRGSEAFF. DNA of the CDR3: TGTGTCATCAGCAGGGGCCGAGGATCTGAAGCTTTCTTT. V gene TRBV10-3 combines with J gene TRBJ1-1; D perhaps matches TRBD1 (6 bases). The CDR3 has 13 amino acids. Germline CDR1 is ENHRY and CDR2 is SYGVKD.

This clonotype was seen ten or more times. The chain couples TRBV9 to TRBJ2-7, with D uncertain. CDR3 length: 13 amino acids. Trimming pared 3 bases from V and 4 bases from J, leaving 11 bases between. The germline V gene has CDR1 SGDLS and CDR2 YYNGEE. The CDR3 DNA reads as TGTGCCAGCAGCGGGAGAATAGAGTACGAGCAGTACTTC. It translates to CASSGRIEYEQYF.

Only a few counts were recorded for this clonotype. The chain uses TRBV11-2 and TRBJ2-1; 11 bases are a match to TRBD2. This CDR3 has 24 residues. The trim removed 5 bases at V and 3 bases at J, leaving 30 bases unmatched. Germline-derived CDR1 and CDR2 are SGHAT and FQNNGV. CDR3 sequence: CASSPGTEGVGTSGRPRYYNEQFF. The CDR3 DNA follows: TGTGCCAGCAGCCCCGGTACTGAGGGCGTAGGAACTAGCGGGAGACCACGATACTACAATGAGCAGTTCTTC.

V gene TRBV29-1 combines with J gene TRBJ2-1; perhaps D is TRBD1 or TRBD2 (5 bases each). Germline values: CDR1 SQVTM, CDR2 ANQGSEA. The CDR3 loop spans 11 amino acids. The V and J ends lost 1 base and 12 bases respectively, with 10 bases between them. In nucleotides, the CDR3 is TGCAGCGTTGAAGCGGGGCTGGTGCAGTTCTTC. Amino acid sequence: CSVEAGLVQFF.

The V call is TRBV12-3 or TRBV12-4, the J call TRBJ2-1, with TRBD2 as a possible D gene (5 bases). The CDR3 extends over 13 amino acids. V lost 5 bases, J lost 9 bases, and 14 bases lay in between. In DNA form, the CDR3 reads TGTGCCAGCAGTATTCTAAAGGCGGGTGAGCAGTTCTTC. Its protein is CASSILKAGEQFF.

The chain carries TRBV27 and TRBJ2-4; D is unresolved. Judging by the DNA end, TRBJ2-7 fits better; the J call may be wrong. CDR1 and CDR2 (germline): MNHEY, SMNVEV (reference sequence). The CDR3 runs to 14 residues. The CDR3 here is CASSLKVNHYEQYF. The CDR3 coding sequence is TGTGCCAGCAGTTTAAAGGTGAACCACTACGAGCAGTACTTC.

The CDR3 sequence: CASSPLPGKADTQYF. CDR3 bases: TGTGCCAGCAGCCCCCTACCGGGGAAGGCAGATACGCAGTATTTT. The rearrangement links TRBV7-2 to TRBJ2-3, with TRBD2 as a possible D gene (5 bases). This CDR3 is built from 15 residues. Germline CDR1 SGHTA, CDR2 FQGNSA. V lost 5 bases and J lost 4, with 16 bases in between.

V is TRBV29-1 and J is TRBJ2-1, with 8 bases aligning to TRBD2. Germline CDR1 SQVTM, CDR2 ANQGSEA. The trim removed 5 bases at V and 5 bases at J, leaving 5 bases unmatched. The CDR3 covers 13 residues. Here the CDR3 reads CSVFGGGHNEQFF. CDR3 DNA: TGCAGCGTTTTCGGGGGGGGACACAATGAGCAGTTCTTC.

The genes are TRBV20-1 and TRBJ2-7, with TRBD2 identical over 8 bases. This CDR3 has 16 amino acids. Trimming cost V 3 bases and J 2 bases; bases outside gene matches: 12. Germline V gene lookup returns CDR1 DFQATT and CDR2 SNEGSKA (reference sequence). CDR3 bases: TGCAGTGCTAGGGGTTCAAGCGGGGGCCTCGCCTACGAGCAGTACTTC. It codes for CSARGSSGGLAYEQYF.

The chain combines TRBV6-2 or TRBV6-3 with TRBJ1-2; a possible D gene is TRBD1 (5 bases). Germline loops: CDR1 MNHEY, CDR2 SVGEGT. CDR3 length: 12 residues. V was shortened by 2 bases and J by 9 bases, with 10 bases between the two germline ends. The chain's CDR3 is CASSYGQGSYTF. CDR3 in DNA: TGTGCCAGCAGTTACGGGCAGGGAAGCTACACCTTC.

CDR3 DNA: TGTGCCAGCGAATCTGGGGGGTACAATGAGCAGTTCTTC. This translates into CASESGGYNEQFF. The chain uses TRBV3-1 and TRBJ2-1, with D possibly matching TRBD2 (6 bases). This CDR3 has 13 amino acids. Trimming took 8 bases from V and 4 from J, leaving 12 bases between them. Germline CDR1 reads LGHDT; CDR2 reads YNNKEL (reference sequence).

The chain combines TRBV27 with TRBJ2-3; TRBD2 matches at 9 bases. The ends lost 6 bases at V and 8 bases at J; junction bases unmatched: 15. CDR3 length: 16 amino acids. CDR1 is MNHEY and CDR2 is SMNVEV in the germline V gene (reference sequence). CDR3 DNA: TGTGCCAGCAGGCTCTCTAGCGGGACCCCAGTTGGTACGCAGTATTTT. It codes for CASRLSSGTPVGTQYF.

This clonotype was detected a few times. V and J are TRBV3-1 and TRBJ2-7; 10 nucleotides align to TRBD2. CDR1 is LGHDT, CDR2 YNNKEL, per germline (reference sequence). The CDR3 totals 14 residues. V shed 6 bases, J shed 6 bases, and the junction held 8 bases outside the gene matches. The CDR3: CASRRESSGSEQYF. CDR3 coding DNA: TGTGCCAGCAGACGGGAATCTAGCGGGAGCGAGCAGTACTTC.

The chain has TRBV5-1 and TRBJ2-1; 7 positions agree with TRBD1. With V trimmed by 4 bases and J by 5 bases, 9 bases remained unmatched. This CDR3 region has 15 residues. Germline CDR1 and CDR2: SGHRS and YFSETQ. CDR3 in DNA: TGCGCCAGCAGCCCTACCCGGACAGGACACAATGAGCAGTTCTTC. It specifies CASSPTRTGHNEQFF.

Many counts were recorded for this clonotype. The chain is built from TRBV7-2 and TRBJ2-7; D call uncertain. This CDR3 is built from 13 residues. Trimming pared 0 bases from V and 7 bases from J, leaving 10 bases between. The germline CDR1 and CDR2 sequences are SGHTA and FQGNSA. CDR3 DNA: TGTGCCAGCAGCTTAGCGCTAACTGGGGAGCAGTACTTC. The encoded protein is CASSLALTGEQYF.

V usage is TRBV3-1 and J usage is TRBJ2-7; D is unresolved. The CDR3 consists of 13 residues. Trimming shortened V by 1 base and J by 6 bases, and 10 bases separated the two germline ends. Germline CDR1 LGHDT, CDR2 YNNKEL (reference sequence). The chain's CDR3 is CASSQALGLEQYF. For the CDR3, the DNA is TGTGCCAGCAGCCAAGCATTAGGCCTCGAGCAGTACTTC.

On this clonotype itself: It may be a read error: a sequence one base away is much more abundant. J is TRBJ1-2 and V is TRBV6-5; D ambiguous. The length of the CDR3 is 14 residues. The V gene lost 5 bases and the J gene lost 0 bases, with 10 bases spanning the gap. Germline V CDR1 and CDR2: MNHEY, SVGAGI. DNA for the CDR3: TGTGCCAGCAGTGACGCAGGACCTAACTATGGCTACACCTTC. It specifies CASSDAGPNYGYTF.

This clonotype was seen only a few times. This chain joins TRBV20-1 and TRBJ1-4; no clear D. The CDR3 runs 14 residues. V was trimmed by 1 base and J by 8 bases, leaving 14 bases between them. The germline CDR1 and CDR2 sequences are DFQATT and SNEGSKA (reference sequence). The CDR3 spells CSARGYSGSEKLFF. The CDR3 bases are TGCAGTGCTAGAGGATACAGCGGCTCGGAAAAACTGTTTTTT.

This clonotype was picked up a small number of times. This rearrangement joins TRBV7-2 to TRBJ2-3; tentative D call: TRBD2 (5 bases). V shed 4 bases and J shed 4 bases, with 15 bases lying between them. CDR3 size: 15 residues. Germline CDR1 and CDR2: SGHTA and FQGNSA. The CDR3 spells CASSSFGVGPDTQYF. The CDR3 DNA reads as TGTGCCAGCAGCTCCTTCGGGGTCGGCCCAGATACGCAGTATTTT.

At least ten counts were recorded for this clonotype. This sequence joins TRBV7-2 and TRBJ2-3; TRBD2 matches at 7 bases. The trim removed 4 bases at V and 3 bases at J, leaving 7 bases unmatched. Germline values: CDR1 SGHTA, CDR2 FQGNSA. The CDR3 contains 15 residues. CDR3 bases: TGTGCCAGCAGCTCTCGGGCGGGAGTTACAGATACGCAGTATTTT. This codes for CASSSRAGVTDTQYF.

The chain recombines TRBV6-5 with TRBJ1-5; D gene unclear. The CDR3 loop spans 13 amino acids. Germline loops: CDR1 MNHEY, CDR2 SVGAGI. Trimming took 0 bases from V and 6 from J, leaving 6 bases between them. CDR3 loop: CASSYSIFQPQHF. CDR3 in DNA: TGTGCCAGCAGTTACTCGATTTTTCAGCCCCAGCATTTT.

This clonotype was seen a few times. V is TRBV28 and J is TRBJ2-1, with TRBD1 as a possible D gene (5 bases). Trimming removed 3 bases from V and 7 bases from J, with 16 bases in between. The length of the CDR3 is 15 residues. Germline V gene data show CDR1 as MDHEN and CDR2 as SYDVKM. CDR3 DNA: TGTGCCAGCAGTTTTGGGGCAGGGATACAGAATGAGCAGTTCTTC. Translation: CASSFGAGIQNEQFF.

In its sample, this clonotype was seen a few times. Mismatch with germline at one junction end may stem from a read error. The chain has TRBV6-5 and TRBJ1-1; D gene ambiguous. The CDR3 runs 13 residues. Germline V gives CDR1 MNHEY, CDR2 SVGAGI. The CDR3 DNA is TGTACCAGCAGTTACCCTTCAGGTTTAGGCGCTTTCTTT. Amino acids: CTSSYPSGLGAFF.